This T cell receptor (beta chain) was captured by sequencing in a study of blood T cell repertoires in COVID-19 (TCRdb year 2020). Describing the broader study: Samples from collaborators originated in the United States, Italy and Spain and spanned both the acute and convalescent phases of COVID-19. The sample metadata nearly always contained a de-identified subject ID, COVID-19 status, age in years and sex. The prospective study material was composed of cDNA or gDNA derived from T cells, B-cell-depleted T cells, or PBMCs. The samples were drawn from the first 160 participants of the ongoing ImmuneRACE study and from about 1,200 subjects provided by 6 global collaborators. Where available, HLA class I and class II types were taken from metadata supplied by the sample provider and were not determined by assay-based typing. A freely available public database, intended as a resource for researchers studying the immune response to SARS-CoV-2, is where the repertoires were released. The dataset comprised deeply sampled blood TCRbeta repertoires from subjects exposed to, actively infected with, or recovered from COVID-19.

A distance of 12 bases separates the germline ends of V and J, which lose 3 bases and 0 bases respectively. From the germline V gene (reference sequence), CDR1 is MNHEY and CDR2 is SMNVEV. From its cysteine to its phenylalanine, the CDR3 spans 15 amino acids. Kept here is only the CDR3 DNA, which spans 45 bases and is read in frame from base 1. What the authors observed across the whole study: The quantity of clinical and demographic metadata differed by source and by participant and was supplied without curation.

TCRbeta CDR3 regions were amplified from genomic DNA using the immunoSEQ Assay, a bias-controlled multiplex PCR. As for the authors' bioinformatics: The number of nucleated cells in each sample was estimated by amplification of reference gene primers within the assay. Sequence reads were collapsed and filtered to measure the absolute abundance of every unique TCRbeta CDR3 rearrangement. For each sample, productive Simpson clonality was calculated as the square root of Simpson's diversity index over productive rearrangements. This is the immuneACCESS table as TCRdb keeps it, with only in-frame sequences that have V and J called. A part of the clones is gone; compared with another copy, unresolved V genes explain less than half, and the rest is unexplained. From that table come the V and J calls and clone size; the DNA was used to work out D and trimming. Counted in this sample were 130,000 to 150,000 clones; about 90% of them appeared once. Of the sample, roughly 4% falls within the top ten clones.

Participants in the prospective study were aged roughly 18 to 100 years, lived in under 30 United States geographic areas, and enrolled through a virtual design. To assign participants to cohorts, the prospective study relied on clinical history that participants themselves reported in a screening survey and a study questionnaire. Exposed participants had been in contact with someone with a PCR-confirmed or clinician-diagnosed COVID-19 case within 2 weeks of study entry. In the prospective study, mobile phlebotomists collected whole blood, serum and a nasopharyngeal or oropharyngeal swab from each participant. Prospective study participants could optionally give additional blood draws and questionnaires over an approximately 2-month period. Prospective study blood samples were shipped either frozen or at room temperature before DNA extraction. This clone was detected many times. Its antigen is unknown. Base qualities are missing; no much larger clone stands one base away.

The receptor was isolated from a woman between 40 and 55 years old who had been exposed to COVID-19. This sequence uses TRBV27 and TRBJ2-7; possibly the D gene is TRBD2, per 5 matching bases. What was sequenced was PBMCs or T cells enriched from blood (not recorded which). At the DNA level, the sequence is TGTGCCAGCAGTTTTTGGATGGGGAGCTCCTACGAGCAGTACTTC. Translation gives CASSFWMGSSYEQYF.